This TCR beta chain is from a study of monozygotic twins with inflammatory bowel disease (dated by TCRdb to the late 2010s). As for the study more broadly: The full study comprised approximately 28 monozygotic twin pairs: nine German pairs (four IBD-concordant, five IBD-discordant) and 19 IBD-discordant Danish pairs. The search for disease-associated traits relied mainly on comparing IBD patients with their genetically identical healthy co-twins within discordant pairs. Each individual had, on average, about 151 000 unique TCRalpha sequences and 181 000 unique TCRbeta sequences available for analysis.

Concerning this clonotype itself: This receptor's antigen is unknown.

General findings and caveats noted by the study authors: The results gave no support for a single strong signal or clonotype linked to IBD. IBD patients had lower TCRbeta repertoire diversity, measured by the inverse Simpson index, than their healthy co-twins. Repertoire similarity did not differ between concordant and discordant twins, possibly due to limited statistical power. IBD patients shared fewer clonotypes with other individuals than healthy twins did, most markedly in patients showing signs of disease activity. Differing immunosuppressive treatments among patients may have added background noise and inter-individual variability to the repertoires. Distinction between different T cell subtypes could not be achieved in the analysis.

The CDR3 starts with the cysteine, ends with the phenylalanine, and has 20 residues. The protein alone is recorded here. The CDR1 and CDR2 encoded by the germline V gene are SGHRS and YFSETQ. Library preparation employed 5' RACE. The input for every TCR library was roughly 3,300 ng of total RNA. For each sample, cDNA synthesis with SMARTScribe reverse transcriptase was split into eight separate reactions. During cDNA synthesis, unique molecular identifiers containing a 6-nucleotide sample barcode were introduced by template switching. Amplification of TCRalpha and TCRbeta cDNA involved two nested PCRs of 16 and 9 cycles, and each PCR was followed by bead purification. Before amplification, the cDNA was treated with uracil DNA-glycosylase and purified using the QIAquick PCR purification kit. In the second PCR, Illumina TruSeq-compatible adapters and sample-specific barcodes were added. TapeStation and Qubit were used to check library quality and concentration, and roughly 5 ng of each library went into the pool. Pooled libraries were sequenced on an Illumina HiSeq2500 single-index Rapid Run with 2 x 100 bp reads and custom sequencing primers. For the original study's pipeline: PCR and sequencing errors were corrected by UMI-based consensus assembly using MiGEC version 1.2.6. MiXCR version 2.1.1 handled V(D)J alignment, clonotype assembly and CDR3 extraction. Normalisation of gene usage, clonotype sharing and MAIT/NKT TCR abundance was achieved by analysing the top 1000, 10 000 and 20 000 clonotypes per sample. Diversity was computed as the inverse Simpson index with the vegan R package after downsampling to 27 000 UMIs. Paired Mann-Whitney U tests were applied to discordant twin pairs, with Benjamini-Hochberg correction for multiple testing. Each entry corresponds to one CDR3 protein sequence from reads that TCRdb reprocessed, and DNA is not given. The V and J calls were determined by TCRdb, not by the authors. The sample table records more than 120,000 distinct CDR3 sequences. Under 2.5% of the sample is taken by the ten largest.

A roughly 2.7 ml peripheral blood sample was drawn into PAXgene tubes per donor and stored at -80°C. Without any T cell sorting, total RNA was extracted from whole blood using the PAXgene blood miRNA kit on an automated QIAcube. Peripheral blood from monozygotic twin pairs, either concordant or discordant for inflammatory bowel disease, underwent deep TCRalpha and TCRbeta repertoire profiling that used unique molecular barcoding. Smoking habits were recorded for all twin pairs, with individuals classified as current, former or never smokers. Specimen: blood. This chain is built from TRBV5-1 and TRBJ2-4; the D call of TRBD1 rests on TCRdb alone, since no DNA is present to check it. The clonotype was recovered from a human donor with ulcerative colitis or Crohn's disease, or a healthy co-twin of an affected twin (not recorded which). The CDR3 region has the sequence CARPGQAYSIIFLAKNIQYF.